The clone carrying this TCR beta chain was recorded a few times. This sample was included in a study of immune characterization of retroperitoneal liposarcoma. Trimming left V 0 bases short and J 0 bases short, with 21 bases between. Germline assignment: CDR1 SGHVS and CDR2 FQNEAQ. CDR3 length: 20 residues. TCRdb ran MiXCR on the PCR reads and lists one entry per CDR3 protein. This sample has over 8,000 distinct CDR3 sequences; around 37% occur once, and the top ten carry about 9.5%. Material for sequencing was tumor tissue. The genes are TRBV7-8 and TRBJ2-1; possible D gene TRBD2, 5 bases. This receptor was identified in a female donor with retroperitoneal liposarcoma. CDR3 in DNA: TGTGCCAGCAGCTTAGCGCGGCCTAGCCCGCACTTGACCTCCTACAATGAGCAGTTCTTC. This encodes CASSLARPSPHLTSYNEQFF.